Each of the 18 T cell receptor beta chains below was sequenced from the same sample in a study of blood T cell repertoires in COVID-19. Profiled with immunoSEQ multiplex PCR; TCRdb holds only in-frame clones, not every one. The sample lists 60,000 or so clones; approximately 88% were seen once. Input material: peripheral blood. The receptors shown here come from a man younger than 40 with COVID-19, enrolled during active disease.

V and J are TRBV2 and TRBJ2-1, with TRBD1 as a possible D gene (5 bases). Between the trimmed V and J ends, which lost 6 bases and 7 bases, there was a span of 7 bases. The CDR3 length is 11 residues. The germline V gene encodes CDR1 SNHLY and CDR2 FYNNEI. The CDR3 protein is CASRTGNEQFF. The DNA of the CDR3 is TGTGCCAGCAGAACAGGAAATGAGCAGTTCTTC.

This chain connects TRBV19 to TRBJ1-2, with D uncertain. CDR3 size: 17 residues. V was clipped by 1 base and J by 0 bases, with 15 bases between them. Per germline, CDR1 LNHDA and CDR2 SQIVND (reference sequence). The CDR3 here is CASSIVGPVGANYGYTF. For the CDR3, the DNA is TGTGCCAGTAGTATAGTCGGGCCTGTCGGGGCTAACTATGGCTACACCTTC.

The chain links TRBV7-9 to TRBJ2-3; D is perhaps TRBD2 (5 bases). The CDR3 spans 13 residues. CDR1 and CDR2 from the germline V gene are SEHNR and FQNEAQ (reference sequence). The ends were cut back, 0 bases at V and 6 bases at J, with 7 bases in the middle. The CDR3 loop reads CASSLAREDTQYF. The CDR3, as DNA: TGTGCCAGCAGCTTAGCGAGGGAGGATACGCAGTATTTT.

This clone was observed a single time. V is TRBV5-1 and J is TRBJ2-7; the match to TRBD1 covers 9 bases. Trimming at V came to 4 bases and at J to 5 bases, leaving 4 bases not matched to a gene. Germline CDR1 reads SGHRS; CDR2 reads YFSETQ. There are 13 residues in the CDR3. The CDR3 nucleotides read TGCGCCAGCAGCACAGGGGGCCACCACGAGCAGTACTTC. The encoded protein is CASSTGGHHEQYF. The full variable domain, its missing parts supplied by reference TRBV5-1 and TRBJ2-7, is KAGVTQTPRYLIKTRGQQVTLSCSPISGHRSVSWYQQTPGQGLQFLFEYFSETQRNKGNFPGRFSGRQFSNSRSEMNVSTLELGDSALYLCASSTGGHHEQYFGPGTRLTVT.

V gene TRBV7-2 combines with J gene TRBJ1-1; D gene unclear. This CDR3 has 15 residues. Germline CDR1 is SGHTA and CDR2 is FQGNSA. V lost 7 bases to trimming and J lost 3 bases, with 18 bases between them. The CDR3 nucleotides read TGTGCCAGCACACTTCGGGCGGGTGGGGACACTGAAGCTTTCTTT. This encodes CASTLRAGGDTEAFF.

This rearrangement joins TRBV28 to TRBJ1-1, with D possibly matching TRBD1 (6 bases). The CDR3 is 16 residues long. Germline assignment: CDR1 MDHEN and CDR2 SYDVKM. V gave up 5 bases and J gave up 3 bases, with 19 bases separating them. DNA for the CDR3: TGTGCCAGCAGTCTCCCGGGCAGGGGTCCGGACACTGAAGCTTTCTTT. Translating gives CASSLPGRGPDTEAFF.

The chain carries TRBV5-1 and TRBJ2-1; TRBD2 might be the D (6 bases). V lost 4 bases, J lost 0 bases, and 14 bases lay in between. Germline values: CDR1 SGHRS, CDR2 YFSETQ. The CDR3 is made up of 16 amino acids. The CDR3 sequence is CASSRTTRVSYNEQFF. The DNA for the CDR3 is TGCGCCAGCAGCCGGACTACGAGGGTCTCCTACAATGAGCAGTTCTTC.

This clone was seen only once. This chain joins TRBV28 and TRBJ1-1, with D unresolved. Trimming pared 6 bases from V and 3 bases from J, leaving 5 bases between. The germline gives CDR1 MDHEN, CDR2 SYDVKM. CDR3 length: 11 residues. CDR3 in DNA: TGTGCCAGCAGACGGGACACTGAAGCTTTCTTT. It translates to CASRRDTEAFF.

This chain uses TRBV30 with TRBJ2-7, with TRBD2 as a possible D gene (5 bases). The germline CDR1 and CDR2 sequences are GTSNPN and SVGIG (reference sequence). Between the trimmed V and J ends, which lost 4 bases and 2 bases, there was a span of 12 bases. This CDR3 is 13 amino acids long. The CDR3 bases are TGTGCCTGGATAGCGCCTCAAACCTACGAGCAGTACTTC. Its protein is CAWIAPQTYEQYF.

The CDR3 loop reads CATSSGQETQYF. The CDR3 DNA is TGCGCCACCTCAAGCGGGCAAGAGACCCAGTACTTC. The chain joins TRBV10-1 to TRBJ2-5; TRBD2 might be the D (6 bases). The germline gives CDR1 WNHNN, CDR2 SYGVQD (reference sequence). V was pared by 10 bases and J by 2 bases, with 11 bases between. The CDR3 contains 12 residues.

This clone was detected only once. The V and J genes are TRBV11-2 and TRBJ1-2; D not certain. Trimming took off 6 bases at V and 0 bases at J, with 17 bases between the two ends. This CDR3 is 16 amino acids long. Germline V gene lookup returns CDR1 SGHAT and CDR2 FQNNGV. DNA of the CDR3: TGTGCCAGCAGTTTCAACCCGTCCGGAGCTAACTATGGCTACACCTTC. The encoded protein is CASSFNPSGANYGYTF.

The V gene is TRBV9, the J gene TRBJ2-7; D might be TRBD2 (5 bases). Germline values: CDR1 SGDLS, CDR2 YYNGEE. The V end lost 0 bases, the J end lost 5 bases, and 15 bases lay between the germline ends. The CDR3 extends over 15 amino acids. The CDR3 loop reads CASSVDSSFGDEQYF. Here the CDR3 DNA reads TGTGCCAGCAGCGTAGACTCCTCCTTCGGGGACGAGCAGTACTTC. The full variable domain, with the rest looked up from reference TRBV9 and TRBJ2-7, is DSGVTQTPKHLITATGQRVTLRCSPRSGDLSVYWYQQSLDQGLQFLIQYYNGEERAKGNILERFSAQQFPDLHSELNLSSLELGDSALYFCASSVDSSFGDEQYFGPGTRLTVT.

In nucleotides, the CDR3 is TGTGCCAGCAGCTCAGTTGGACCGGACAAAAGGGGTTCACCCCTCCACTTT. Translation: CASSSVGPDKRGSPLHF. The V and J genes are TRBV5-5 and TRBJ1-6, with D perhaps TRBD1 (5 bases). The CDR3 runs to 17 residues. Germline V gene lookup returns CDR1 SGHKS and CDR2 YYEKEE (reference sequence). Between the trimmed V and J ends, which lost 3 bases and 9 bases, there was a span of 22 bases.

This chain uses TRBV11-2 with TRBJ1-2, with D perhaps matching TRBD1 (6 bases). The CDR3 extends over 15 amino acids. V shed 5 bases and J shed 4 bases, with 17 bases lying between them. CDR1 and CDR2 from the germline V gene are SGHAT and FQNNGV. The CDR3 sequence: CASSTDAGASYGYTF. In DNA, the CDR3 is TGTGCCAGCAGCACAGATGCGGGGGCCAGCTATGGCTACACCTTC.

The chain employs TRBV7-8 and TRBJ2-7; no definite D call. Between the trimmed V and J ends, which lost 1 base and 2 bases, there was a span of 9 bases. From germline, CDR1 is SGHVS and CDR2 FQNEAQ. The CDR3 sequence is 14 residues long. CDR3 in amino acids: CASSLDTATYEQYF. The DNA for the CDR3 is TGTGCCAGCAGCTTAGATACAGCAACCTACGAGCAGTACTTC.

The chain carries TRBV10-3 and TRBJ1-3; D perhaps matches TRBD1 (5 bases). CDR3 length: 14 residues. Looked up from germline, CDR1 is ENHRY and CDR2 is SYGVKD. Trimming removed 6 bases from V and 4 bases from J, with 13 bases in between. The CDR3 spells CAIRQGSQGNTIYF. CDR3 bases: TGTGCCATCAGGCAGGGTTCCCAGGGAAACACCATATATTTT.

The chain combines TRBV19 with TRBJ2-3, with TRBD1 identical over 9 bases. J was trimmed by 2 bases and V by 5 bases; bases with no gene match: 5. The CDR3 consists of 15 residues. Per the germline V gene, CDR1 is LNHDA and CDR2 is SQIVND (reference sequence). The DNA for the CDR3 is TGTGCCAGTAGTCCCAGGACAGGGGCCACAGATACGCAGTATTTT. Translating gives CASSPRTGATDTQYF.

The genes are TRBV7-2 and TRBJ2-7; 7 bases line up with TRBD1. CDR3 length: 13 amino acids. Looked up from germline, CDR1 is SGHTA and CDR2 is FQGNSA. The trim removed 2 bases at V and 2 bases at J, leaving 0 bases unmatched. DNA for the CDR3: TGTGCCAGCAGCTTACAGGGGGCCTACGAGCAGTACTTC. It specifies CASSLQGAYEQYF.